Sequencing of this T cell receptor beta chain was carried out in a study of blood T cell repertoires in COVID-19. On the study more broadly: Acute-phase and convalescent COVID-19 samples originated in the United States, Italy and Spain. T cells, B-cell-depleted T cells, or PBMCs provided the cDNA or gDNA that served as material.

Original processing notes: Amplification of reference gene primers provided the estimated nucleated cell counts. Data came from immunoSEQ multiplex PCR; TCRdb stores just in-frame clones and leaves some out. From that table come the V and J calls and clone size; the DNA was used to work out D and trimming. The table records around 52,000 clones, more than 75% of them present only once. A single count supports this clone. The receptor was isolated from a woman aged 60 to 75 with acute or convalescent COVID-19. The sample consisted of peripheral blood.

Here the CDR3 reads CASSLLAGNNEQFF. In DNA, the CDR3 is TGTGCCAGCAGCTTACTAGCGGGGAACAATGAGCAGTTCTTC. The chain combines TRBV7-2 with TRBJ2-1; 9 positions match TRBD2. CDR1 and CDR2 (germline): SGHTA, FQGNSA. Trimming took 2 bases from V and 5 from J; bases not matched to a gene: 1. CDR3 length equals 14 residues.